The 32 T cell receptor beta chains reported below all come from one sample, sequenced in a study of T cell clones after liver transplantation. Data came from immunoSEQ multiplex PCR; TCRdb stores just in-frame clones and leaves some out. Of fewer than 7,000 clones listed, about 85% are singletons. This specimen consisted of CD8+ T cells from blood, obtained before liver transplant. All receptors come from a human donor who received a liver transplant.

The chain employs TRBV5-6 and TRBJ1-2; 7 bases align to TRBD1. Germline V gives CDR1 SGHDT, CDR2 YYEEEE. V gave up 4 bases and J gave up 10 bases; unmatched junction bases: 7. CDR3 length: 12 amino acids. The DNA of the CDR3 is TGTGCCAGCAGCCTAGGACAGGTCTACTACACCTTC. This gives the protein CASSLGQVYYTF. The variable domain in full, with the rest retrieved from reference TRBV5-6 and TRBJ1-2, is DAGVTQSPTHLIKTRGQQVTLRCSPKSGHDTVSWYQQALGQGPQFIFQYYEEEERQRGNFPDRFSGHQFPNYSSELNVNALLLGDSALYLCASSLGQVYYTFGSGTRLTVV.

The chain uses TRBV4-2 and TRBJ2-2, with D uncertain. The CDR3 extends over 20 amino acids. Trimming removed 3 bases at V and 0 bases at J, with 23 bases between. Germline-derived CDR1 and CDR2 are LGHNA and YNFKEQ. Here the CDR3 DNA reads TGTGCCAGCAGCCAGAACTCCCTTCGCGCGGCCTACGCGAACACCGGGGAGCTGTTTTTT. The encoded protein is CASSQNSLRAAYANTGELFF.

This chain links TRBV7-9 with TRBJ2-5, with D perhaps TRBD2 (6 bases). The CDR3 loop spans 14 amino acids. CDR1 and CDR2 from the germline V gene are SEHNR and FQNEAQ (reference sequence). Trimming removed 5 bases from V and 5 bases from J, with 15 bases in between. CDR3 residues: CASSPRDSGETQYF. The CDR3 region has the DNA TGTGCCAGCAGCCCGCGGGACTCTGGGGAGACCCAGTACTTC.

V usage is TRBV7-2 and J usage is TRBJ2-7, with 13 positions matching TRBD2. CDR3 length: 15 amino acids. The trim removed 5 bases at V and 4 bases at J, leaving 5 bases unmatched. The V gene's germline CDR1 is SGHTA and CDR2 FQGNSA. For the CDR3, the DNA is TGTGCCAGCAGCCAAGGACTAGCGGGAGTTTACGAGCAGTACTTC. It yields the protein CASSQGLAGVYEQYF.

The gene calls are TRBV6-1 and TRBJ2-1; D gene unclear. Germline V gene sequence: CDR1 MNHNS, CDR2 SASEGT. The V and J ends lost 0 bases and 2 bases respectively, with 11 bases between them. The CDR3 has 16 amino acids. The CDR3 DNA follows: TGTGCCAGCAGTGAAGCGCACGTTTACCCCTACAATGAGCAGTTCTTC. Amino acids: CASSEAHVYPYNEQFF.

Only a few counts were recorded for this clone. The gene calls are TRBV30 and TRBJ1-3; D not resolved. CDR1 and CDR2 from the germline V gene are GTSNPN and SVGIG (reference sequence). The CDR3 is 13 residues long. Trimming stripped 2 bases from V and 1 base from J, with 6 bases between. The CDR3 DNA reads TGTGCCTGGAGTTGGGGATCTGGAAACACCATATATTTT. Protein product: CAWSWGSGNTIYF.

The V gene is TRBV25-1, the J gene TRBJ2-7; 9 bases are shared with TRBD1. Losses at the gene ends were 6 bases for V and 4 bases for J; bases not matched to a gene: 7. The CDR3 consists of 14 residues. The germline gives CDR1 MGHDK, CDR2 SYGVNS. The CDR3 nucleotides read TGTGCCAGCAGCGGTGGGACAGGGTTATACGAGCAGTACTTC. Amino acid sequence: CASSGGTGLYEQYF.

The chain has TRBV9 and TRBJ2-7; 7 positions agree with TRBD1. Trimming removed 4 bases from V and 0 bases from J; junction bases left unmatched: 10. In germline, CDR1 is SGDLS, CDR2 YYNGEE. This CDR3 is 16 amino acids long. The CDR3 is CASSSGGDGSSYEQYF. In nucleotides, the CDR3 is TGTGCCAGCAGCTCAGGGGGAGACGGAAGCTCCTACGAGCAGTACTTC.

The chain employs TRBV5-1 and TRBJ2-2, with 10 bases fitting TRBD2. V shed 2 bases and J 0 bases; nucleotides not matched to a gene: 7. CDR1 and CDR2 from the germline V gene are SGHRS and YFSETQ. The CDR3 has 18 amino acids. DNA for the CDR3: TGCGCCAGCAGCTTTCCGGGACTAGCGACAGCGAACACCGGGGAGCTGTTTTTT. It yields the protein CASSFPGLATANTGELFF.

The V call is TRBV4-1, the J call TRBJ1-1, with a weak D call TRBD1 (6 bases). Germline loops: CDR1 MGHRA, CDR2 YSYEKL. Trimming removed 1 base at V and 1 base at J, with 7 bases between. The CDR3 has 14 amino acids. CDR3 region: CASSQAGANTEAFF. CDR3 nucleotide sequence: TGCGCCAGCAGCCAAGCAGGGGCGAACACTGAAGCTTTCTTT.

The chain's CDR3 is CASSFGTGNEQYF. DNA for the CDR3: TGTGCCAGCAGCTTTGGGACAGGGAACGAGCAGTACTTC. The V and J genes are TRBV7-9 and TRBJ2-7; 9 bases align to TRBD1. This CDR3 is built from 13 residues. V shed 3 bases, J shed 5 bases, and the junction held 2 bases outside the gene matches. From germline, CDR1 is SEHNR and CDR2 FQNEAQ (reference sequence).

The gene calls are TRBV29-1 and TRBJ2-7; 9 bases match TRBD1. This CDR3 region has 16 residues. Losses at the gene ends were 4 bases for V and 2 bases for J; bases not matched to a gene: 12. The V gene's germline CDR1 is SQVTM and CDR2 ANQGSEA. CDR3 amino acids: CSVVAASTGGPYEQYF. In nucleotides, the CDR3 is TGCAGCGTTGTGGCCGCCTCGACAGGGGGACCCTACGAGCAGTACTTC.

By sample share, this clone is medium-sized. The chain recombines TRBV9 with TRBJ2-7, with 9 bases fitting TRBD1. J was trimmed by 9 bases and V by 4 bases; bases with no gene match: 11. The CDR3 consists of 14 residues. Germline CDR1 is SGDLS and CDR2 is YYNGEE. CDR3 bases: TGTGCCAGCAGCCCGCCGGGACAGGGAGCTCGGCAGTACTTC. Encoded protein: CASSPPGQGARQYF.

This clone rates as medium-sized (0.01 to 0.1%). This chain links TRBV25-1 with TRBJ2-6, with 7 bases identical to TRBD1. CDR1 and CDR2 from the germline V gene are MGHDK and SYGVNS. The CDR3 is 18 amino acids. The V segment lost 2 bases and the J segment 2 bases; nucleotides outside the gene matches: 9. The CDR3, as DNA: TGTGCCAGCAGTGAAATACAGGGGTTGGATACTGGGGCCAACGTCCTGACTTTC. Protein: CASSEIQGLDTGANVLTF.

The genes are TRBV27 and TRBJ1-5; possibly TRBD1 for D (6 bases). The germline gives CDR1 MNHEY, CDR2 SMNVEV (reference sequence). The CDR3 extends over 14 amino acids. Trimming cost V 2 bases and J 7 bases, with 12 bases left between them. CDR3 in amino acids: CASSLIQGQQPQHF. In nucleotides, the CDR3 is TGTGCCAGCAGTTTAATACAGGGCCAGCAGCCCCAGCATTTT.

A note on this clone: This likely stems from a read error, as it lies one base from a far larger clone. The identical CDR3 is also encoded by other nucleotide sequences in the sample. CDR3 loop: CASSSGTAFPYEQYF. In DNA, the CDR3 is TGTGCCAGCAGCTCCGGGACAGCCTTCCCCTACGAACAGTACTTC. V and J are TRBV27 and TRBJ2-7; TRBD1 matches 7 bases. Germline V lookup: CDR1 MNHEY, CDR2 SMNVEV (reference sequence). There are 15 residues in the CDR3.

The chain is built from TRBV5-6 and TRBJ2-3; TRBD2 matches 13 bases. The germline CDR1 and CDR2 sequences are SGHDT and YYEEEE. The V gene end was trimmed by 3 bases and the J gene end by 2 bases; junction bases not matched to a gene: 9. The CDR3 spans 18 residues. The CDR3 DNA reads TGTGCCAGCAGCTGGGGGACTAGCGGGACACCATTCACAGATACGCAGTATTTT. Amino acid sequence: CASSWGTSGTPFTDTQYF.

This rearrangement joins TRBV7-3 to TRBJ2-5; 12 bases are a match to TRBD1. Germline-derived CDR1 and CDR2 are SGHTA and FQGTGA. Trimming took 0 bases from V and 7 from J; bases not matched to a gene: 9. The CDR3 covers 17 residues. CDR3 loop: CASSLTGTGGEFGTQYF. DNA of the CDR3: TGTGCCAGCAGCTTAACGGGGACAGGGGGCGAATTCGGGACCCAGTACTTC.

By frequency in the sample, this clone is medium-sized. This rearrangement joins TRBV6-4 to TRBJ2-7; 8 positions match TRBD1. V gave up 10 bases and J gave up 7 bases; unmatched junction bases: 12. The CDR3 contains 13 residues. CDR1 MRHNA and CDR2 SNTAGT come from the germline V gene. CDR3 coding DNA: TGTGCCACCCGTCAGGGGGCGGCCGGTGAGCAGTACTTC. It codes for CATRQGAAGEQYF.

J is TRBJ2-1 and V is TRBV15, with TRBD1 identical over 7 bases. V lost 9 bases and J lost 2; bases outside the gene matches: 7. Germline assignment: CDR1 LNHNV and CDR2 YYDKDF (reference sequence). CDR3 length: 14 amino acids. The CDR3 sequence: CATSTGHTYNEQFF. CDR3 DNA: TGTGCCACGTCGACAGGGCACACCTACAATGAGCAGTTCTTC.

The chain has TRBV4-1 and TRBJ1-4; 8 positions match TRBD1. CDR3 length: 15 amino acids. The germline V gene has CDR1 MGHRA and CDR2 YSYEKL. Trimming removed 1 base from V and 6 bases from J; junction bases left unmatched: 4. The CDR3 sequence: CASSQVQGADEKLFF. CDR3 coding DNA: TGCGCCAGCAGCCAAGTGCAGGGGGCAGATGAAAAACTGTTTTTT.

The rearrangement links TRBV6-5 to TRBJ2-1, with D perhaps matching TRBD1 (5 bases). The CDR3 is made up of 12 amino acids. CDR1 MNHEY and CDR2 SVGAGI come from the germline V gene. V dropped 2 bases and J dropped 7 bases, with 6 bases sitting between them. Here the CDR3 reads CASSYGANEQFF. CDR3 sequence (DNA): TGTGCCAGCAGTTACGGGGCGAATGAGCAGTTCTTC.

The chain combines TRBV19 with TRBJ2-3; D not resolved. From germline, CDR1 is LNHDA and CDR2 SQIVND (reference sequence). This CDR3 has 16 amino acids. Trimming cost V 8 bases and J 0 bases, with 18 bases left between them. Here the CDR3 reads CASHSRTFFSTDTQYF. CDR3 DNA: TGTGCCAGTCACAGCCGCACCTTCTTTAGCACAGATACGCAGTATTTT.

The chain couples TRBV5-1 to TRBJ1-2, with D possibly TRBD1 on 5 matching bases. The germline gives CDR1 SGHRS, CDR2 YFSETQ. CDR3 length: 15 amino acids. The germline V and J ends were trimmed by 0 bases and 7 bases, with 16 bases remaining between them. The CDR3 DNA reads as TGCGCCAGCAGCTTGGGGGTCAGGGCGGGATCTGGCTACACCTTC. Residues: CASSLGVRAGSGYTF.

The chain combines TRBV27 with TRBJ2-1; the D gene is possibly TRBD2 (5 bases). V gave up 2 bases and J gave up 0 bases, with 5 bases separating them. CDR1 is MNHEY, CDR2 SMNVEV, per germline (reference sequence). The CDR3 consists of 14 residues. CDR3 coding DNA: TGTGCCAGCAGTTTAGGGAGCTCCTACAATGAGCAGTTCTTC. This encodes CASSLGSSYNEQFF.

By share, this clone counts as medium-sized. The CDR3 sequence: CATLLGENTGELFF. Here the CDR3 DNA reads TGTGCCACCCTGTTGGGGGAGAACACCGGGGAGCTGTTTTTT. The V call is TRBV6-1, the J call TRBJ2-2; D is possibly TRBD1 or TRBD2 (5 bases each). Germline V CDR1 and CDR2: MNHNS, SASEGT. With 10 bases removed from V and 1 base from J, the gap between germline ends came to 13 bases. This CDR3 comprises 14 residues.

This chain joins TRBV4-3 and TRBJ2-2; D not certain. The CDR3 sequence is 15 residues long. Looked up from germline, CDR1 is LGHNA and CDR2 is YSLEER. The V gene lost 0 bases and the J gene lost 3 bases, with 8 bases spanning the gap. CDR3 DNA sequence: TGCGCCAGCAGCCAAGATAATCCGGACACCGGGGAGCTGTTTTTT. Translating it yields CASSQDNPDTGELFF.

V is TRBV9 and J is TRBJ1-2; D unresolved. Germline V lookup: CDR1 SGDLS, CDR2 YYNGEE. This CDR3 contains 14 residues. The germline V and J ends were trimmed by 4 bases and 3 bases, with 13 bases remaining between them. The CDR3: CASSSDEYYYGYTF. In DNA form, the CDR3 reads TGTGCCAGCAGCTCGGACGAGTATTACTATGGCTACACCTTC.

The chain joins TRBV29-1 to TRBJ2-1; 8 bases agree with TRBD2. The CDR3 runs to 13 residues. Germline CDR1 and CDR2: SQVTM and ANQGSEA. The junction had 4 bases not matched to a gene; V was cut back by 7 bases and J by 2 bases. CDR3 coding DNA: TGCAGCGCAGTCGGGGGGGCCTACAATGAGCAGTTCTTC. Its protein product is CSAVGGAYNEQFF.

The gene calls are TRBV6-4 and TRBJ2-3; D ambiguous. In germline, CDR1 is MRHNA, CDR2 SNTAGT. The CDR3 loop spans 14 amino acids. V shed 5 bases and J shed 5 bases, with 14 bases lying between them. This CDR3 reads CASSQGPSGDTQYF. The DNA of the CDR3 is TGTGCCAGCAGTCAAGGACCTTCCGGAGATACGCAGTATTTT.

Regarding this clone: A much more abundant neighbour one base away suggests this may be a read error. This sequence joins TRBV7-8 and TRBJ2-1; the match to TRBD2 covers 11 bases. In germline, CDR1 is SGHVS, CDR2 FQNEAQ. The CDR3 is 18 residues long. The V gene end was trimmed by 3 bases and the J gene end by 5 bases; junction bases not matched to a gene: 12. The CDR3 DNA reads TGTGCCAGCAGCTTGAAACAAGTAGCGGGAGGGCAGGACAATGAGCAGTTCTTC. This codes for CASSLKQVAGGQDNEQFF.

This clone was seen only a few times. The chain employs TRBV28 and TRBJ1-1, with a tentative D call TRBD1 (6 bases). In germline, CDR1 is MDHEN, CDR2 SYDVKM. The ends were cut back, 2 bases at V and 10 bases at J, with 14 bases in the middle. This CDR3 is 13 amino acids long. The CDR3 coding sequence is TGTGCCAGCAGTTTACGGAATACAGGGTCAGCTTTCTTT. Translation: CASSLRNTGSAFF.